Following are 9 T cell receptor beta chains from one sample sequenced in a study of CD8 T cells in Susac syndrome. RNA was extracted with the RNeasy kit, and a quantity of roughly 0.5 to 1 ug was reverse transcribed using random hexamers. TCRdb independently ran MiXCR on the immunoSEQ multiplex PCR reads; one entry per CDR3 protein. The sample consists of over 150,000 distinct CDR3 sequences, roughly 94% of them appearing once. The sample taken for sequencing was CD4+ T cells from PBMCs. The receptors here all came from a human donor with Susac syndrome.

This chain links TRBV11-2 with TRBJ2-7; D assignment may be TRBD1 or TRBD2 (5 bases each). CDR3 length: 14 amino acids. Germline V gene sequence: CDR1 SGHAT, CDR2 FQNNGV. Trimming stripped 5 bases from V and 6 bases from J, with 17 bases between. CDR3 amino acids: CASSEWGFGAEQYF. The CDR3 region has the DNA TGTGCCAGCAGCGAATGGGGATTCGGGGCCGAGCAGTACTTC.

The rearrangement joins TRBV2 to TRBJ2-3; either TRBD1 or TRBD2 may fit D (5 bases each). Germline CDR1 is SNHLY and CDR2 is FYNNEI. This CDR3 is 16 amino acids long. The V and J ends lost 0 bases and 5 bases respectively, with 15 bases between them. The CDR3 sequence: CASSEAPQGREDTQYF. CDR3 DNA sequence: TGTGCCAGCAGTGAAGCACCGCAGGGTCGGGAAGATACGCAGTATTTT.

The chain joins TRBV20-1 to TRBJ2-7; D ambiguous. The CDR3 length is 13 residues. The V end lost 6 bases, the J end lost 1 base, and 13 bases lay between the germline ends. Germline V lookup: CDR1 DFQATT, CDR2 SNEGSKA (reference sequence). DNA of the CDR3: TGCAGTGCCTCACCCACACCTTCCTACGAGCAGTACTTC. The encoded protein is CSASPTPSYEQYF.

This clonotype was observed a single time. This sequence joins TRBV28 and TRBJ1-1; D possibly corresponds to TRBD1 (6 bases). Germline loops: CDR1 MDHEN, CDR2 SYDVKM. V was trimmed by 7 bases and J by 4 bases, leaving 16 bases between them. The CDR3 length is 14 residues. The CDR3 nucleotides are TGTGCCAGCACCCCGGTGGGGGGCGGCACTGAAGCTTTCTTT. Translating gives CASTPVGGGTEAFF.

The chain joins TRBV2 to TRBJ1-1; 8 bases line up with TRBD1. With V trimmed by 8 bases and J by 5 bases, 10 bases remained unmatched. Germline V gene sequence: CDR1 SNHLY, CDR2 FYNNEI. This CDR3 contains 14 residues. The CDR3 DNA reads TGTGCCAGCGACGGGACAGGCATCGTTACTGAAGCTTTCTTT. As protein: CASDGTGIVTEAFF.

The V call is TRBV20-1, the J call TRBJ2-1; 8 bases fit TRBD2. The trim removed 0 bases at V and 9 bases at J, leaving 4 bases unmatched. This CDR3 has 13 residues. CDR1 and CDR2 (germline): DFQATT, SNEGSKA (reference sequence). CDR3 nucleotide sequence: TGCAGTGCTAGAGACCTAGCGGGCGGTGAGCAGTTCTTC. Amino acids: CSARDLAGGEQFF.

The CDR3 bases are TGTGCCAGCAGCCCCCCGGGGGTAGACTATGGCTACACCTTC. It encodes CASSPPGVDYGYTF. The V gene is TRBV4-2, the J gene TRBJ1-2; weak D call: TRBD1 (5 bases). CDR1 is LGHNA and CDR2 is YNFKEQ in the germline V gene. The length of the CDR3 is 14 residues. The germline V and J ends were trimmed by 4 bases and 3 bases, with 12 bases remaining between them.

The V call is TRBV7-9, the J call TRBJ2-2; the D gene is possibly TRBD2 (5 bases). The V end was cut by 6 bases, the J end by 2 bases, with 22 bases between. The germline gives CDR1 SEHNR, CDR2 FQNEAQ (reference sequence). There are 18 residues in the CDR3. CDR3 coding DNA: TGTGCCAGCAGGCCTAGCCGTAGGACGAGGGATAACACCGGGGAGCTGTTTTTT. As protein: CASRPSRRTRDNTGELFF.

CDR3 in DNA: TGTGCCTGGAGTCCTAGGACTAGTTTAATAGAGACCCAGTACTTC. Translated, it gives CAWSPRTSLIETQYF. The V gene is TRBV30, the J gene TRBJ2-5, with 7 nucleotides matching TRBD2. The CDR3 loop spans 15 amino acids. CDR1 and CDR2 from the germline V gene are GTSNPN and SVGIG (reference sequence). V shed 2 bases and J 4 bases; nucleotides not matched to a gene: 10.